The sequence of this T cell receptor beta chain was determined in a study of CD8 T cells in ankylosing spondylitis. Study findings and constraints: The study looked at matched synovial fluid samples from ankylosing spondylitis patients. Disease-linked clones were reported to be significantly enriched there.

The V gene lost 3 bases and the J gene lost 8 bases, with 13 bases spanning the gap. This CDR3 contains 13 residues. The table lists this clonotype with many counts. Its antigen is not known. Quantitative barcoded 5'-RACE was used to prepare TCR beta libraries. MiXCR, run by TCRdb on the 5' RACE reads, gives a single entry per CDR3 protein. The sample has approximately 150,000 distinct CDR3 sequences, 9.8% seen once. V is TRBV12-3 or TRBV12-4 and J is TRBJ1-2; D may be TRBD1 (6 bases). The sequence came from a female donor with ankylosing spondylitis or in good health (not recorded which). The sample consisted of blood, either unsorted or a sorted T cell fraction (not recorded which). The CDR3 spells CASSFLTRGGYTF. The CDR3, as DNA: TGTGCCAGCAGTTTCTTAACGAGGGGGGGCTACACCTTC.